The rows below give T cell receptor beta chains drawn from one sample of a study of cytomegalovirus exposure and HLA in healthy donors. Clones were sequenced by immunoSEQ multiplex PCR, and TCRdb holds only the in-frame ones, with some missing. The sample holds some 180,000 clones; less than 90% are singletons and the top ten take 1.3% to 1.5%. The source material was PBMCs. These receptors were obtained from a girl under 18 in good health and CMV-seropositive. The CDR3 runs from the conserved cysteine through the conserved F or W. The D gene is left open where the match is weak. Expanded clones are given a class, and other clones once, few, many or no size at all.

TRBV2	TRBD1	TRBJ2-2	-	CASRTTWDRASGELFF	TGTGCCAGCAGAACCACCTGGGACAGGGCAAGCGGGGAGCTGTTTTTT
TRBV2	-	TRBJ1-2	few	CASRTGGANYGYTF	TGTGCCAGCAGGACCGGGGGGGCTAACTATGGCTACACCTTC
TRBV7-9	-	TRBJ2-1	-	CASSLGPYEIHNEQFF	TGTGCCAGCAGCTTGGGGCCGTACGAGATTCACAATGAGCAGTTCTTC
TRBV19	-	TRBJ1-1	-	CASSMRENTEAFF	TGTGCCAGTAGTATGAGGGAGAACACTGAAGCTTTCTTT
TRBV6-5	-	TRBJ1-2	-	CASSYSTRSFYGYTF	TGTGCCAGCAGTTACTCGACTAGGTCCTTCTATGGCTACACCTTC
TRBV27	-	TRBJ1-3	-	CASSPNPGNTIYF	TGTGCCAGCAGCCCCAATCCCGGAAACACCATATATTTT
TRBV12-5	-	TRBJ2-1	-	CASGGGGYNEQFF	TGTGCTAGTGGCGGGGGAGGCTACAATGAGCAGTTCTTC
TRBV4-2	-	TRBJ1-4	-	CASSPQQERPNEKLFF	TGTGCCAGCAGCCCCCAACAGGAGAGGCCTAATGAAAAACTGTTTTTT
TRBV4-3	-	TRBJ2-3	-	CASSQVSSVTDTQYF	TGCGCCAGCAGCCAAGTGTCTAGCGTGACAGATACGCAGTATTTT
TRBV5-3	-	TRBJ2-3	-	CARSLEAGFPRYTQYF	TGTGCCAGAAGCTTGGAAGCAGGGTTCCCGAGATATACGCAGTATTTT
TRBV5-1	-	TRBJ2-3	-	CASSLVRRDAEYF	TGCGCCAGCAGCTTGGTGAGGCGGGACGCCGAGTATTTT
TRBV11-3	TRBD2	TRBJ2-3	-	CASSFTSGTDTQYF	TGTGCCAGCAGCTTCACTAGCGGCACAGATACGCAGTATTTT
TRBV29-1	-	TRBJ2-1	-	CSVGGKDSLNNEQFF	TGCAGCGTTGGGGGGAAGGACAGCTTAAATAATGAGCAGTTCTTC
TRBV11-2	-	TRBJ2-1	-	CASSSRAQGSFNEQFF	TGTGCCAGCAGCTCTAGGGCTCAGGGATCCTTCAATGAGCAGTTCTTC
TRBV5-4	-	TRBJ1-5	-	CASSLDGYSNQPQHF	TGTGCCAGCAGCTTGGACGGTTATAGCAATCAGCCCCAGCATTTT
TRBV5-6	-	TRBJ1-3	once	CASSTEVGLSGNTIYF	TGTGCCAGCTCCACCGAGGTTGGCCTCTCTGGAAACACCATATATTTT
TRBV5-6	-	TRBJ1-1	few	CASSLDRDYEAFF	TGTGCCAGCAGCTTGGACAGGGACTATGAAGCTTTCTTT
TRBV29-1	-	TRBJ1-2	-	CSVENRQGHGYTF	TGCAGCGTTGAGAACAGGCAGGGCCATGGCTACACCTTC
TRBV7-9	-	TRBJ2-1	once	CASSLAGQTSSYNEQFF	TGTGCCAGCAGCTTAGCTGGACAGACCAGCTCCTACAATGAGCAGTTCTTC
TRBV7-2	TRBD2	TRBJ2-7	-	CASSLVSSGIYEQYF	TGTGCCAGCAGCTTAGTCTCTAGCGGGATCTACGAGCAGTACTTC
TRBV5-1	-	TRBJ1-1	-	CASSRRLDSYTEAFF	TGCGCCAGCAGTCGTCGACTGGACAGTTACACTGAAGCTTTCTTT
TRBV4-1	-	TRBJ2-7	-	CASSQEPTPSYEQYF	TGCGCCAGCAGCCAAGAGCCCACTCCCTCCTACGAGCAGTACTTC
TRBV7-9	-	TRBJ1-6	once	CASSPNNSPLHF	TGTGCCAGCAGCCCTAATAATTCACCCCTCCACTTT
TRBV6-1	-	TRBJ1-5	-	CASSEERGQPQHF	TGTGCCAGCAGTGAGGAAAGGGGTCAGCCCCAGCATTTT
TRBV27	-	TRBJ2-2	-	CASSPPGEADTGELFF	TGTGCCAGCAGTCCACCGGGGGAGGCGGACACCGGGGAGCTGTTTTTT
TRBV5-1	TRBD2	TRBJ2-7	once	CASSLAGTSGEISYEQYF	TGCGCCAGCAGCTTGGCGGGGACTAGCGGAGAAATTTCCTACGAGCAGTACTTC
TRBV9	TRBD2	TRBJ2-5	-	CASSESGIGETQYF	TGTGCCAGCAGCGAGAGCGGGATTGGGGAGACCCAGTACTTC